The 7 T cell receptor beta chains given below trace back to one sample, sequenced in a study of blood T cell repertoires in COVID-19. Libraries were prepared by immunoSEQ multiplex PCR; TCRdb keeps only in-frame clonotypes and omits some of them. Of 120,000 or so clones listed, 86% are singletons. Sequenced input: peripheral blood. The receptors here all came from a man aged 35-49 years with acute or convalescent COVID-19.

V is TRBV11-2 and J is TRBJ2-7, with TRBD1 identical over 8 bases. CDR3 size: 15 residues. Germline V CDR1 and CDR2: SGHAT, FQNNGV. The junction had 6 bases not matched to a gene; V was cut back by 1 base and J by 4 bases. CDR3 loop: CASSLGQGRFYEQYF. The DNA for the CDR3 is TGTGCCAGCAGCTTAGGACAGGGGCGGTTTTACGAGCAGTACTTC. Combining the CDR3 with reference TRBV11-2 and TRBJ2-7 gives the whole variable domain EAGVAQSPRYKIIEKRQSVAFWCNPISGHATLYWYQQILGQGPKLLIQFQNNGVVDDSQLPKDRFSAERLKGVDSTLKIQPAKLEDSAVYLCASSLGQGRFYEQYFGPGTRLTVT.

The chain carries TRBV30 and TRBJ1-5; 7 positions match TRBD1. CDR1 is GTSNPN, CDR2 SVGIG, per germline (reference sequence). The V gene end was trimmed by 5 bases and the J gene end by 4 bases; junction bases not matched to a gene: 2. This CDR3 has 12 amino acids. CDR3 coding DNA: TGTGCCTGGGACAGGGAAAATCAGCCCCAGCATTTT. As protein: CAWDRENQPQHF.

The chain uses TRBV6-4 and TRBJ2-2, with a possible D match to TRBD2 (5 bases). The CDR3 runs to 13 residues. Trimming pared 3 bases from V and 7 bases from J, leaving 9 bases between. Germline loops: CDR1 MRHNA, CDR2 SNTAGT. The CDR3 DNA is TGTGCCAGCAGTGAGGGGAGTTACGGGGAGCTGTTTTTT. It specifies CASSEGSYGELFF.

CDR3 loop: CASSTQVNYGYTF. The CDR3 region has the DNA TGTGCCAGCAGCACCCAGGTCAACTATGGCTACACCTTC. The gene calls are TRBV5-6 and TRBJ1-2, with D unclear. Germline CDR1 SGHDT, CDR2 YYEEEE. This CDR3 comprises 13 residues. Trimming left V 4 bases short and J 2 bases short, with 9 bases between.

This chain connects TRBV19 to TRBJ1-1; 9 positions agree with TRBD1. The V gene's germline CDR1 is LNHDA and CDR2 SQIVND (reference sequence). The CDR3 is 17 amino acids. Unmatched junction bases numbered 12, after V lost 7 bases and J lost 0 bases. CDR3 nucleotide sequence: TGTGCCAGTACCGCTCCCGGGACAGGGTTAATGAACACTGAAGCTTTCTTT. Its translation: CASTAPGTGLMNTEAFF. The full variable domain, rest sourced from reference TRBV19 and TRBJ1-1, is DGGITQSPKYLFRKEGQNVTLSCEQNLNHDAMYWYRQDPGQGLRLIYYSQIVNDFQKGDIAEGYSVSREKKESFPLTVTSAQKNPTAFYLCASTAPGTGLMNTEAFFGQGTRLTVV.

This rearrangement joins TRBV14 to TRBJ2-3, with 9 bases that match TRBD2. With 5 bases clipped from V and 1 base from J, the junction kept 19 bases outside the gene matches. Per germline, CDR1 SGHDN and CDR2 FVKESK. The CDR3 totals 20 residues. CDR3 in DNA: TGTGCCAGCAGCACTTCTCCACCGGGACTAGCTCGTTTGGGCACAGATACGCAGTATTTT. Protein product: CASSTSPPGLARLGTDTQYF.

The chain joins TRBV11-3 to TRBJ2-3, with a tentative D call TRBD1 (6 bases). CDR3 length: 17 amino acids. The V end lost 1 base, the J end lost 3 bases, and 17 bases lay between the germline ends. Germline assignment: CDR1 SGHNT and CDR2 YENEEA. The CDR3 loop reads CASSLGLRERGTDTQYF. CDR3 bases: TGTGCCAGCAGCTTAGGGCTGCGCGAGAGGGGGACAGATACGCAGTATTTT.